Presented here are 29 T cell receptor beta chains from one specimen sequenced in a study of blood T cell repertoires in COVID-19. Libraries were prepared by immunoSEQ multiplex PCR; TCRdb keeps only in-frame clonotypes and omits some of them. The data hold a few hundred thousand clones, with 86% observed a single time. Sequenced: peripheral blood. These receptor sequences come from a man in his 60s with acute or convalescent COVID-19.

V gene TRBV29-1 combines with J gene TRBJ1-1; no firm D call. Trimming left V 7 bases short and J 1 base short, with 10 bases between. The germline CDR1 and CDR2 sequences are SQVTM and ANQGSEA. CDR3 length equals 12 residues. The CDR3 here is CSAGERNTEAFF. In nucleotides, the CDR3 is TGCAGCGCCGGGGAGAGGAACACTGAAGCTTTCTTT. Full variable domain (outside the CDR3, taken from reference TRBV29-1 and TRBJ1-1): SAVISQKPSRDICQRGTSLTIQCQVDSQVTMMFWYRQQPGQSLTLIATANQGSEATYESGFVIDKFPISRPNLTFSTLTVSNMSPEDSSIYLCSAGERNTEAFFGQGTRLTVV.

This clone was observed a few times. The chain carries TRBV7-3 and TRBJ2-7; TRBD1 matches 9 bases. The CDR3 is made up of 13 amino acids. The trim removed 5 bases at V and 3 bases at J, leaving 2 bases unmatched. Per the germline V gene, CDR1 is SGHTA and CDR2 is FQGTGA. The CDR3 DNA is TGTGCCAGCAGCCGGGGACAGGGCTACGAGCAGTACTTC. It codes for CASSRGQGYEQYF.

CDR3 region: CASSPEGDYGYTF. The CDR3 DNA is TGCGCCAGCAGCCCCGAAGGAGACTATGGCTACACCTTC. The gene calls are TRBV5-1 and TRBJ1-2; unclear D gene. Deletions cut 4 bases from V and 3 bases from J, with 10 bases between. CDR3 length: 13 amino acids. Germline V gives CDR1 SGHRS, CDR2 YFSETQ.

The V and J genes are TRBV5-4 and TRBJ2-7, with a weak D call TRBD2 (5 bases). In germline, CDR1 is SGHNT, CDR2 YYREEE (reference sequence). V lost 4 bases, J lost 3 bases, and 5 bases lay in between. This CDR3 region has 11 residues. In DNA, the CDR3 is TGTGCCAGCAGCCGGGACTACGAGCAGTACTTC. Translating gives CASSRDYEQYF.

V and J are TRBV28 and TRBJ2-1; 8 bases are a match to TRBD2. V was pared by 5 bases and J by 9 bases, with 12 bases of the junction left unmatched. The CDR3 is 15 residues long. Germline CDR1 MDHEN, CDR2 SYDVKM. CDR3 in amino acids: CASSPSGSGTFEQFF. In DNA, the CDR3 is TGTGCCAGCAGTCCGAGTGGTAGCGGGACTTTTGAGCAGTTCTTC.

This clone came up once. The J gene is TRBJ2-1, the V gene TRBV11-2, with 7 bases lining up with TRBD2. CDR1 and CDR2 from the germline V gene are SGHAT and FQNNGV. The J segment lost 8 bases and the V segment lost 5 bases, leaving 6 bases of the junction unmatched. The CDR3 sequence is 13 residues long. The CDR3 spells CASSLSGFDEQFF. As DNA, the CDR3 is TGTGCCAGCAGCCTTAGCGGGTTCGATGAGCAGTTCTTC.

The chain employs TRBV28 and TRBJ1-5; 8 nucleotides match TRBD1. J gave up 2 bases and V 7 bases, and 4 bases lay outside the gene matches. The CDR3 runs to 14 residues. Per germline, CDR1 MDHEN and CDR2 SYDVKM. CDR3 loop: CASTLTGGNQPQHF. The CDR3 DNA sequence: TGTGCCAGCACCTTGACAGGGGGCAATCAGCCCCAGCATTTT.

The rearrangement uses TRBV6-1 and TRBJ2-1; 13 positions agree with TRBD2. Looked up from germline, CDR1 is MNHNS and CDR2 is SASEGT. This CDR3 spans 19 amino acids. Trimming took 4 bases from V and 3 from J; bases not matched to a gene: 12. The CDR3 region has the DNA TGTGCCAGCAGTGTTACTAGCGGGAGGGCCGGAGGTTACTACAATGAGCAGTTCTTC. Its translation is CASSVTSGRAGGYYNEQFF.

The chain links TRBV3-1 (or the pseudogene TRBV3-2) to TRBJ1-1, with 8 bases aligning to TRBD1. V dropped 4 bases and J dropped 0; count of bases not matched to a gene: 4. Germline V gene data show CDR1 as LGHDT and CDR2 as YNNKEL (reference sequence). The CDR3 is 15 amino acids. The CDR3 protein is CASSPRDRLNTEAFF. The CDR3 DNA reads as TGTGCCAGCAGCCCCAGGGACAGGCTGAACACTGAAGCTTTCTTT.

On this clone itself: One junction end disagrees with the germline gene, perhaps due to a read error. The chain couples TRBV28 to TRBJ1-1, with D unclear. The germline CDR1 and CDR2 sequences are MDHEN and SYDVKM. The CDR3 has 14 residues. CDR3 in amino acids: CASSPLSMNAEAFF. The DNA for the CDR3 is TGTGCCAGCAGTCCCCTGTCTATGAACGCTGAAGCTTTCTTT.

This clone appeared once. This chain joins TRBV5-8 and TRBJ1-1; D perhaps matches TRBD1 (5 bases). V was clipped by 4 bases and J by 4 bases, with 17 bases between them. This CDR3 is 15 amino acids long. The germline V gene has CDR1 SGHTS and CDR2 YDEGEE. In DNA, the CDR3 is TGTGCCAGCAGCCCTAAGGGGCTTGCGCTCACTGAAGCTTTCTTT. As protein: CASSPKGLALTEAFF.

V gene TRBV29-1 combines with J gene TRBJ2-7, with D possibly TRBD2 on 7 matching bases. Trimming removed 6 bases from V and 7 bases from J, with 13 bases in between. This CDR3 region has 11 residues. Germline CDR1 SQVTM, CDR2 ANQGSEA. The CDR3 coding sequence is TGCAGCGTCTTAGGGGGGGGTGAGCAGTACTTC. Translation gives CSVLGGGEQYF.

The chain couples TRBV7-8 to TRBJ1-6; D remains ambiguous. V was pared by 3 bases and J by 4 bases, with 10 bases between. Germline V gene sequence: CDR1 SGHVS, CDR2 FQNEAQ. The CDR3 loop spans 15 amino acids. CDR3 sequence: CASSLQRNYNSPLHF. CDR3 nucleotide sequence: TGTGCCAGCAGCTTGCAGCGGAATTATAATTCACCCCTCCACTTT.

This chain connects TRBV9 to TRBJ1-1, with D maybe TRBD1 (6 bases). The CDR3 sequence is 13 residues long. Trimming pared 9 bases from V and 7 bases from J, leaving 19 bases between. Germline V gives CDR1 SGDLS, CDR2 YYNGEE. CDR3 protein: CATNRVDRGEAFF. For the CDR3, the DNA is TGTGCCACCAACAGGGTTGATCGGGGTGAAGCTTTCTTT.

This chain connects TRBV4-3 to TRBJ1-3; the match to TRBD1 covers 7 bases. The CDR3 runs 16 residues. With 1 base clipped from V and 0 bases from J, the junction kept 3 bases outside the gene matches. Germline V lookup: CDR1 LGHNA, CDR2 YSLEER. The CDR3 here is CASSQGQGSSGNTIYF. The CDR3 DNA is TGCGCCAGCAGCCAAGGACAGGGTTCCTCTGGAAACACCATATATTTT.

The chain couples TRBV27 to TRBJ2-1, with a tentative D call TRBD2 (5 bases). V was shortened by 3 bases and J by 7 bases, with 10 bases between the two germline ends. Germline CDR1 is MNHEY and CDR2 is SMNVEV (reference sequence). The CDR3 extends over 13 amino acids. The chain's CDR3 is CASSFAGGNEQFF. CDR3 sequence (DNA): TGTGCCAGCAGTTTCGCGGGCGGGAATGAGCAGTTCTTC.

This chain uses TRBV7-6 with TRBJ1-4; 7 positions agree with TRBD1. The J segment lost 0 bases and the V segment lost 1 base, leaving 2 bases of the junction unmatched. This CDR3 is 16 amino acids long. The germline CDR1 and CDR2 sequences are SGHVS and FNYEAQ. CDR3 in amino acids: CASSLDRGTTNEKLFF. In DNA, the CDR3 is TGTGCCAGCAGCTTAGACAGGGGAACAACTAATGAAAAACTGTTTTTT.

The rearrangement uses TRBV11-2 and TRBJ2-5, with D tentatively TRBD2 (6 bases). This CDR3 has 13 amino acids. Per the germline V gene, CDR1 is SGHAT and CDR2 is FQNNGV. Deletions cut 3 bases from V and 5 bases from J, with 10 bases between. The CDR3 sequence is CASSLEGGETQYF. Written as DNA, the CDR3 is TGTGCCAGCAGCTTGGAGGGCGGCGAGACCCAGTACTTC.

With regard to this clone: Germline and junction disagree at one end, which may indicate a read error. The J gene is TRBJ1-2, the V gene TRBV19, with a tentative D call TRBD1 (6 bases). Germline assignment: CDR1 LNHDA and CDR2 SQIVND (reference sequence). The CDR3 has 13 amino acids. The CDR3 protein is CAISMGGAWGYTF. Written as DNA, the CDR3 is TGTGCCATTAGTATGGGGGGGGCCTGGGGCTACACCTTC. Filled out from reference TRBV19 and TRBJ1-2, the complete variable domain reads DGGITQSPKYLFRKEGQNVTLSCEQNLNHDAMYWYRQDPGQGLRLIYYSQIVNDFQKGDIAEGYSVSREKKESFPLTVTSAQKNPTAFYLCAISMGGAWGYTFGSGTRLTVV.

The V and J genes are TRBV4-1 and TRBJ2-5; D is perhaps TRBD1 (5 bases). The CDR3 extends over 13 amino acids. Trimming removed 4 bases from V and 4 bases from J, with 10 bases in between. Per the germline V gene, CDR1 is MGHRA and CDR2 is YSYEKL. CDR3: CASSLERGETQYF. For the CDR3, the DNA is TGCGCCAGCAGCCTAGAAAGGGGAGAGACCCAGTACTTC.

The chain combines TRBV28 with TRBJ1-1; 9 nucleotides match TRBD1. Germline CDR1 MDHEN, CDR2 SYDVKM. The trim removed 5 bases at V and 3 bases at J, leaving 10 bases unmatched. The CDR3 loop spans 16 amino acids. The CDR3 sequence: CASSLIGTGKDTEAFF. The DNA of the CDR3 is TGTGCCAGCAGTCTGATAGGGACAGGGAAAGACACTGAAGCTTTCTTT. Drawing the rest from reference TRBV28 and TRBJ1-1, the complete variable domain is DVKVTQSSRYLVKRTGEKVFLECVQDMDHENMFWYRQDPGLGLRLIYFSYDVKMKEKGDIPEGYSVSREKKERFSLILESASTNQTSMYLCASSLIGTGKDTEAFFGQGTRLTVV.

This chain's CDR3 is CAWMPDRGGNYGYTF. The CDR3 nucleotides are TGTGCCTGGATGCCTGACAGGGGAGGAAACTATGGCTACACCTTC. The chain joins TRBV30 to TRBJ1-2; 8 bases match TRBD1. Germline V gene lookup returns CDR1 GTSNPN and CDR2 SVGIG (reference sequence). V shed 4 bases, J shed 2 bases, and the junction held 9 bases outside the gene matches. This CDR3 region has 15 residues.

CDR3 DNA sequence: TGTGCCTGGAGTGAAGGGACGGGCTTAGCGGGACTCTACGAGCAGTACTTC. This sequence encodes CAWSEGTGLAGLYEQYF. The genes are TRBV30 and TRBJ2-7, with 8 bases fitting TRBD2. The CDR3 is made up of 17 amino acids. Germline V lookup: CDR1 GTSNPN, CDR2 SVGIG (reference sequence). J gave up 3 bases and V 1 base, and 14 bases lay outside the gene matches.

The table lists this clone with a count of one. The V gene is TRBV7-2, the J gene TRBJ1-6; D is undetermined. Trimming took off 0 bases at V and 7 bases at J, with 10 bases between the two ends. Germline-derived CDR1 and CDR2 are SGHTA and FQGNSA. The CDR3 loop spans 15 amino acids. The CDR3 nucleotides read TGTGCCAGCAGCTTAGCGCGGCCAGAAAATTCACCCCTCCACTTT. Translated, it gives CASSLARPENSPLHF.

The chain joins TRBV5-1 to TRBJ1-1; no clear D. Germline CDR1 reads SGHRS; CDR2 reads YFSETQ. V was clipped by 0 bases and J by 1 base, with 4 bases between them. There are 13 residues in the CDR3. Written as DNA, the CDR3 is TGCGCCAGCAGCTTGGTCTGGAACACTGAAGCTTTCTTT. It encodes CASSLVWNTEAFF.

The CDR3 nucleotides read TGTGCCAGCAGCTTACACAACAGGGAACCCACAGATACGCAGTATTTT. Amino acids: CASSLHNREPTDTQYF. The chain combines TRBV5-6 with TRBJ2-3, with D perhaps matching TRBD1 (6 bases). The CDR3 is 16 residues long. V was pared by 2 bases and J by 2 bases, with 15 bases between. CDR1 and CDR2 from the germline V gene are SGHDT and YYEEEE.

The chain uses TRBV9 and TRBJ2-7; no clear D gene. Germline-derived CDR1 and CDR2 are SGDLS and YYNGEE. V lost 3 bases to trimming and J lost 5 bases, with 15 bases between them. The CDR3 is made up of 14 amino acids. In DNA form, the CDR3 reads TGTGCCAGCAGCGCCCGAGTCTCCACGCACGAGCAGTACTTC. Encoded protein: CASSARVSTHEQYF.

The chain carries TRBV14 and TRBJ2-7; 7 bases align to TRBD2. Per germline, CDR1 SGHDN and CDR2 FVKESK. After removal of 0 bases from V and 4 bases from J, the junction contained 9 bases not matched to a gene. The CDR3 has 16 residues. CDR3 loop: CASSQDKRLANYEQYF. For the CDR3, the DNA is TGTGCCAGCAGCCAAGATAAGCGACTAGCAAATTACGAGCAGTACTTC.

V usage is TRBV4-3 and J usage is TRBJ2-5, with 9 bases fitting TRBD2. V lost 1 base, J lost 4 bases, and 7 bases stayed unmatched. Germline V gene lookup returns CDR1 LGHNA and CDR2 YSLEER. This CDR3 has 16 amino acids. The CDR3 region is CASSQVSGRFGETQYF. The CDR3 coding sequence is TGCGCCAGCAGCCAAGTTAGCGGGAGATTCGGAGAGACCCAGTACTTC.